The clone carrying this T cell receptor beta chain was picked up one time. The data were taken from a study of blood T cell repertoires in COVID-19. V was pared by 3 bases and J by 1 base, with 6 bases of the junction left unmatched. The CDR3 sequence is 16 residues long. The germline V gene has CDR1 SGDLS and CDR2 YYNGEE. Only in-frame clones appear in the TCRdb table, and some are missing; sequencing was by immunoSEQ multiplex PCR. The sample has fewer than 350,000 clones; 85% to 90% are singletons. The chain links TRBV9 to TRBJ1-2; 10 bases line up with TRBD1. The sequence derives from a woman in her 30s with acute COVID-19. Sequencing was carried out using PBMCs or T cells enriched from blood (not recorded which). The DNA for the CDR3 is TGTGCCAGCAGCGGACAGGGGGCGCGGGGTAACTATGGCTACACCTTC. Residues: CASSGQGARGNYGYTF.